This record concerns one T cell receptor (beta chain) sequence. In the source study's methods: Reference gene primer amplification in the assay estimated nucleated cell counts. Generated by immunoSEQ multiplex PCR, the TCRdb table keeps only in-frame clones and is missing some. The DNA gave D and trimming, while V, J and clone size come from that table. Of around 140,000 clones in the sample, roughly 80% were seen once. The entry originates in a study of blood T cell repertoires in COVID-19. Study at large: Both acute and convalescent COVID-19 samples were obtained from the United States, Italy and Spain. Sources were T cells, B-cell-depleted T cells, or PBMCs; the material itself was cDNA or gDNA.

Germline trimming cut 10 bases from V and 1 base from J; bases unmatched to any gene: 13. The germline CDR1 and CDR2 sequences are MGHRA and YSYEKL. This CDR3 comprises 16 residues. This clonotype was obtained from a woman of 80 years or more with acute or convalescent COVID-19. The sample comprised peripheral blood. This sequence joins TRBV4-1 and TRBJ2-1, with TRBD2 matching over 7 bases. Here the CDR3 DNA reads TGCGCCAACGATGAAAGGCTAGCGGAGTCCTACAATGAGCAGTTCTTC. Amino acids: CANDERLAESYNEQFF.